This TCR beta chain was captured by sequencing in a study of cytomegalovirus exposure and HLA in healthy donors. Overall study results and limits: Earlier analysis looked at TCR beta V segments, and most were productive about 87% or about 30% of the time. Later analysis identified a missense DCLRE1C variant that was linked to TCR beta V- and J-gene trimming.

On this clone: Its antigen is as yet unknown.

This CDR3 spans 15 amino acids. The J segment lost 5 bases and the V segment lost 0 bases, leaving 5 bases of the junction unmatched. Per germline, CDR1 SGDLS and CDR2 YYNGEE. The PCR had 60 Vbeta and 13 Jbeta primers. The data were produced by immunoSEQ multiplex PCR, yet TCRdb's version contains in-frame clones alone and is incomplete. The table includes some 150,000 clones, 87% detected once. Sequencing input: PBMCs. This rearrangement joins TRBV9 to TRBJ1-1, with 9 bases lining up with TRBD1. This TCR came from a woman aged 25-40 years in good health and CMV-seronegative. CDR3 sequence: CASSVDGTGSTEAFF. The CDR3 bases are TGTGCCAGCAGCGTAGATGGGACAGGGAGTACTGAAGCTTTCTTT.